This TCR beta chain was recorded in a study of Tregs in tolerant kidney transplant recipients. Points from the study as a whole: The small number of patients limits these findings pending further validation. No direct test of biological reproducibility was done here.

V was cut by 3 bases and J by 1 base, with 11 bases left in between. Germline values: CDR1 SGHNT, CDR2 YYREEE (reference sequence). This CDR3 comprises 14 residues. A word on this clone: Its antigen is unknown.

Thawed PBMCs were FACS-sorted into unstimulated CD4+CD25+CD127- regulatory T cells, CD4+CD25- non-regulatory cells, CD4 and CD8 cells. Only in-frame clones appear in the TCRdb table, and some are missing; sequencing was by immunoSEQ multiplex PCR. The table includes some 88,000 clones, around 94% detected once. This sequence was found in a human donor in good health. Sequencing was performed on CD8+ T cells from blood. V usage is TRBV5-4 and J usage is TRBJ2-7; D is perhaps TRBD1 (6 bases). CDR3: CASSSQGSSYEQYF. The CDR3, as DNA: TGTGCCAGCAGCTCTCAGGGGAGTTCCTACGAGCAGTACTTC. The variable domain in full, completed from reference TRBV5-4 and TRBJ2-7, reads ETGVTQSPTHLIKTRGQQVTLRCSSQSGHNTVSWYQQALGQGPQFIFQYYREEENGRGNFPPRFSGLQFPNYSSELNVNALELDDSALYLCASSSQGSSYEQYFGPGTRLTVT.